Shown below are 27 T cell receptor beta chains from a single sample sequenced in a study of blood T cell repertoires in COVID-19. Produced via immunoSEQ multiplex PCR; TCRdb's table is partial and in-frame only. The sample contains 200,000 to 300,000 clones, around 89% of which appear only once. What was sequenced was peripheral blood. Every receptor here comes from a woman between 40 and 50 years old who had recovered from COVID-19.

The chain couples TRBV4-3 to TRBJ1-2; no clear D. Germline V CDR1 and CDR2: LGHNA, YSLEER. The CDR3 has 18 amino acids. V was pared by 4 bases and J by 8 bases, with 29 bases between. CDR3 DNA sequence: TGCGCCAGCAGCCCCAGTTCGGGCGGGATCCCAGCCCACGCGGGCTACACCTTC. Its translation is CASSPSSGGIPAHAGYTF.

The J gene is TRBJ2-3, the V gene TRBV27; TRBD2 matches at 15 bases. The germline V gene encodes CDR1 MNHEY and CDR2 SMNVEV (reference sequence). Germline trimming cut 4 bases from V and 6 bases from J; bases unmatched to any gene: 14. This CDR3 comprises 19 residues. This CDR3 reads CASSSASGTSGRPSDTQYF. The CDR3 region has the DNA TGTGCCAGCAGTTCCGCCTCCGGGACTAGCGGGAGGCCGTCGGATACGCAGTATTTT.

This chain joins TRBV6-5 and TRBJ2-1; D may be TRBD1 (5 bases). The length of the CDR3 is 13 residues. Per germline, CDR1 MNHEY and CDR2 SVGAGI. The V and J ends lost 6 bases and 7 bases respectively, with 13 bases between them. The CDR3 bases are TGTGCCAGCAGCCCCGGCAGGGTTAATGAGCAGTTCTTC. Residues: CASSPGRVNEQFF.

The V gene is TRBV3-1 (or the pseudogene TRBV3-2), the J gene TRBJ1-5; D remains unclear. V lost 4 bases, J lost 4 bases, and 11 bases lay in between. In germline, CDR1 is LGHDT, CDR2 YNNKEL (reference sequence). The CDR3 consists of 14 residues. CDR3 in DNA: TGTGCCAGCAGCCCCGGGAGGTCGAATCAGCCCCAGCATTTT. Translation gives CASSPGRSNQPQHF.

This clone has just a few counts. The chain is built from TRBV24-1 and TRBJ2-1, with D hard to call. Germline CDR1 and CDR2: KGHDR and SFDVKD. This CDR3 region has 14 residues. V was cut by 9 bases and J by 0 bases, with 11 bases left in between. This CDR3 reads CATAAPSSYNEQFF. The DNA for the CDR3 is TGTGCCACCGCGGCTCCGAGCTCCTACAATGAGCAGTTCTTC.

This chain uses TRBV4-1 with TRBJ1-4, with 9 bases matching TRBD1. The CDR3 sequence is 16 residues long. V lost 4 bases, J lost 3 bases, and 6 bases stayed unmatched. Germline-derived CDR1 and CDR2 are MGHRA and YSYEKL. CDR3 in amino acids: CASSPGGDRANEKLFF. CDR3 nucleotide sequence: TGCGCCAGCAGCCCAGGGGGGGACAGGGCTAATGAAAAACTGTTTTTT.

Only one count was recorded for this clone. The V call is TRBV3-1 (or the pseudogene TRBV3-2), the J call TRBJ1-6; D not resolved. CDR1 LGHDT and CDR2 YNNKEL come from the germline V gene (reference sequence). The CDR3 runs to 13 residues. V lost 3 bases and J lost 6, with 6 bases in between. The CDR3: CASSHLGNSPLHF. Written as DNA, the CDR3 is TGTGCCAGCAGCCATCTAGGTAATTCACCCCTCCACTTT.

This clone was seen a few times. The rearrangement links TRBV4-3 to TRBJ1-1; D is unclear. CDR3 length: 13 residues. From germline, CDR1 is LGHNA and CDR2 YSLEER. Trimming left V 0 bases short and J 4 bases short, with 6 bases between. CDR3 DNA sequence: TGCGCCAGCAGCCAAGATCCGGTCACTGAAGCTTTCTTT. Translating gives CASSQDPVTEAFF.

This CDR3 is CATPRGGVCSYEQYV. CDR3 nucleotide sequence: TGTGCCACCCCACGGGGGGGCGTCTGCTCCTACGAGCAGTACGTC. This chain uses TRBV19 with TRBJ2-7; TRBD2 matches at 8 bases. There are 15 residues in the CDR3. Per germline, CDR1 LNHDA and CDR2 SQIVND (reference sequence). The V gene end was trimmed by 10 bases and the J gene end by 0 bases; junction bases not matched to a gene: 11.

This rearrangement joins TRBV30 to TRBJ1-1; a weak D match, TRBD1 (5 bases). Germline V gives CDR1 GTSNPN, CDR2 SVGIG (reference sequence). Trimming left V 6 bases short and J 3 bases short, with 14 bases between. The CDR3 runs to 13 residues. CDR3 residues: CACERSRDTEAFF. CDR3 DNA sequence: TGTGCCTGCGAAAGGAGCAGGGACACTGAAGCTTTCTTT.

The J gene is TRBJ2-1, the V gene TRBV11-3, with 8 bases identical to TRBD2. There are 11 residues in the CDR3. J lost 10 bases, V lost 8 bases, and 4 bases had no gene match. Germline V gene data show CDR1 as SGHNT and CDR2 as YENEEA. The CDR3 coding sequence is TGTGCCAGCCGGGGGGGTGGCGAGCAGTTCTTC. This codes for CASRGGGEQFF. The full variable domain, rest sourced from reference TRBV11-3 and TRBJ2-1, is EAGVVQSPRYKIIEKKQPVAFWCNPISGHNTLYWYLQNLGQGPELLIRYENEEAVDDSQLPKDRFSAERLKGVDSTLKIQPAELGDSAVYLCASRGGGEQFFGPGTRLTVL.

This clone has more than one count but fewer than ten. The V and J genes are TRBV7-9 and TRBJ2-7; 13 nucleotides match TRBD2. After removal of 5 bases from V and 1 base from J, the junction contained 8 bases not matched to a gene. CDR3 length: 17 residues. Germline CDR1 SEHNR, CDR2 FQNEAQ (reference sequence). DNA of the CDR3: TGTGCCAGCAGCCTACCCGGGACTAGCGGGACATCCTACGAGCAGTACTTC. Amino acids: CASSLPGTSGTSYEQYF.

The V and J genes are TRBV10-3 and TRBJ1-3, with D tentatively TRBD1 (5 bases). The CDR3 spans 15 residues. Trimming removed 6 bases at V and 0 bases at J, with 12 bases between. Germline CDR1 reads ENHRY; CDR2 reads SYGVKD. CDR3 sequence: CAIRGQLNSGNTIYF. CDR3 in DNA: TGTGCCATCAGGGGGCAGCTGAACTCTGGAAACACCATATATTTT.

The rearrangement links TRBV5-8 to TRBJ1-1; D possibly corresponds to TRBD1 (5 bases). This CDR3 region has 14 residues. The V gene lost 3 bases and the J gene lost 4 bases, with 13 bases spanning the gap. Germline V lookup: CDR1 SGHTS, CDR2 YDEGEE. The chain's CDR3 is CASSSNPGITEAFF. For the CDR3, the DNA is TGTGCCAGCAGCTCCAATCCAGGGATCACTGAAGCTTTCTTT. Full variable domain (outside the CDR3, taken from reference TRBV5-8 and TRBJ1-1): EAGVTQSPTHLIKTRGQQATLRCSPISGHTSVYWYQQALGLGLQFLLWYDEGEERNRGNFPPRFSGRQFPNYSSELNVNALELEDSALYLCASSSNPGITEAFFGQGTRLTVV.

The chain couples TRBV30 to TRBJ1-3; TRBD1 might be the D (6 bases). This CDR3 comprises 14 residues. Germline values: CDR1 GTSNPN, CDR2 SVGIG (reference sequence). Trimming cost V 3 bases and J 5 bases, with 14 bases left between them. CDR3 region: CAWRPGGARNTIYF. CDR3 bases: TGTGCCTGGAGGCCCGGGGGGGCCCGAAACACCATATATTTT. Full variable domain (outside the CDR3, taken from reference TRBV30 and TRBJ1-3): SQTIHQWPATLVQPVGSPLSLECTVEGTSNPNLYWYRQAAGRGLQLLFYSVGIGQISSEVPQNLSASRPQDRQFILSSKKLLLSDSGFYLCAWRPGGARNTIYFGEGSWLTVV.

The CDR3 loop is CASSSLPASGSSGANVLTF. The CDR3, as DNA: TGCGCCAGCAGCTCTCTGCCAGCTAGCGGGAGTTCTGGGGCCAACGTCCTGACTTTC. The chain links TRBV5-1 to TRBJ2-6, with TRBD2 identical over 10 bases. The CDR3 is made up of 19 amino acids. CDR1 is SGHRS, CDR2 YFSETQ, per germline. V shed 3 bases and J 1 base; nucleotides not matched to a gene: 10. Full variable domain (outside the CDR3, taken from reference TRBV5-1 and TRBJ2-6): KAGVTQTPRYLIKTRGQQVTLSCSPISGHRSVSWYQQTPGQGLQFLFEYFSETQRNKGNFPGRFSGRQFSNSRSEMNVSTLELGDSALYLCASSSLPASGSSGANVLTFGAGSRLTVL.

A single count supports this clone. The J gene is TRBJ1-2, the V gene TRBV5-4; 7 bases align to TRBD1. From germline, CDR1 is SGHNT and CDR2 YYREEE (reference sequence). The CDR3 covers 13 residues. Trimming at V came to 4 bases and at J to 2 bases, leaving 2 bases not matched to a gene. CDR3 protein: CASSPDRNYGYTF. CDR3 in DNA: TGTGCCAGCAGCCCGGACAGGAACTATGGCTACACCTTC.

About this clone: Additional DNA sequences in this sample encode the identical CDR3. This chain connects TRBV5-1 to TRBJ1-1; tentative D call: TRBD1 (6 bases). V was shortened by 4 bases and J by 0 bases, with 10 bases between the two germline ends. The CDR3 spans 14 residues. Germline assignment: CDR1 SGHRS and CDR2 YFSETQ. The CDR3 spells CASSPQGMNTEAFF. Written as DNA, the CDR3 is TGCGCCAGCAGCCCACAGGGTATGAACACTGAAGCTTTCTTT.

The chain uses TRBV5-8 and TRBJ2-5; tentative D call: TRBD2 (6 bases). Trimming removed 4 bases from V and 0 bases from J, with 19 bases in between. Germline V gives CDR1 SGHTS, CDR2 YDEGEE. The length of the CDR3 is 17 residues. CDR3 sequence: CASSPGGLAPNQETQYF. As DNA, the CDR3 is TGTGCCAGCAGCCCCGGGGGATTGGCGCCTAACCAAGAGACCCAGTACTTC. The whole variable domain, filled in from reference TRBV5-8 and TRBJ2-5, reads EAGVTQSPTHLIKTRGQQATLRCSPISGHTSVYWYQQALGLGLQFLLWYDEGEERNRGNFPPRFSGRQFPNYSSELNVNALELEDSALYLCASSPGGLAPNQETQYFGPGTRLLVL.

Regarding this clone: Other DNA sequences in the same sample also yield this CDR3. CDR3 residues: CASSLGAGGTDTQYF. The CDR3, as DNA: TGTGCCAGCAGCTTAGGGGCGGGAGGGACAGATACGCAGTATTTT. The gene calls are TRBV7-2 and TRBJ2-3; 9 nucleotides align to TRBD2. The germline V gene encodes CDR1 SGHTA and CDR2 FQGNSA. V shed 1 base, J shed 3 bases, and the junction held 2 bases outside the gene matches. The CDR3 covers 15 residues.

The chain recombines TRBV19 with TRBJ2-1; 10 bases align to TRBD2. Germline CDR1 is LNHDA and CDR2 is SQIVND (reference sequence). With V trimmed by 8 bases and J by 5 bases, 6 bases remained unmatched. There are 14 residues in the CDR3. CDR3 residues: CASHGLAANNEQFF. CDR3 bases: TGTGCCAGTCACGGACTAGCGGCCAACAATGAGCAGTTCTTC. The full variable domain, in which reference TRBV19 and TRBJ2-1 provide the parts outside the CDR3, is DGGITQSPKYLFRKEGQNVTLSCEQNLNHDAMYWYRQDPGQGLRLIYYSQIVNDFQKGDIAEGYSVSREKKESFPLTVTSAQKNPTAFYLCASHGLAANNEQFFGPGTRLTVL.

This chain uses TRBV19 with TRBJ2-2; 8 bases map to TRBD2. V lost 7 bases and J lost 3; bases outside the gene matches: 7. This CDR3 contains 15 residues. The germline V gene encodes CDR1 LNHDA and CDR2 SQIVND (reference sequence). CDR3 sequence reads: CASNGGVLDTGELFF. The DNA for the CDR3 is TGTGCCAGTAACGGGGGGGTCCTGGACACCGGGGAGCTGTTTTTT.

Concerning this clone itself: The same CDR3 arises from other DNA sequences in this sample as well. The chain couples TRBV7-2 to TRBJ1-1; 7 bases match TRBD1. This CDR3 spans 15 amino acids. CDR1 SGHTA and CDR2 FQGNSA come from the germline V gene. Trimming removed 5 bases from V and 1 base from J; junction bases left unmatched: 7. CDR3: CASSPQGGGNTEAFF. The CDR3 coding sequence is TGTGCCAGCAGCCCTCAGGGGGGCGGGAACACTGAAGCTTTCTTT.

This chain uses TRBV7-9 with TRBJ1-4, with TRBD1 as a possible D gene (5 bases). The V gene lost 3 bases and the J gene lost 8 bases, with 7 bases spanning the gap. The CDR3 is 12 residues long. Germline values: CDR1 SEHNR, CDR2 FQNEAQ (reference sequence). Here the CDR3 DNA reads TGTGCCAGCAGCTTCCCAGGGGAAAAACTGTTTTTT. Translated, it gives CASSFPGEKLFF.

The rearrangement joins TRBV7-8 to TRBJ2-3, with D possibly matching TRBD1 (5 bases). The V end was cut by 4 bases, the J end by 2 bases, with 13 bases between. The CDR3 contains 15 residues. Per germline, CDR1 SGHVS and CDR2 FQNEAQ. The chain's CDR3 is CASSSAQGYTDTQYF. CDR3 in DNA: TGTGCCAGCAGCTCCGCCCAGGGCTACACAGATACGCAGTATTTT.

The chain couples TRBV6-6 to TRBJ2-7; a possible D gene is TRBD2 (6 bases). Trimming removed 4 bases from V and 0 bases from J, with 16 bases in between. This CDR3 has 16 residues. Per germline, CDR1 MNHNY and CDR2 SVGAGI (reference sequence). The CDR3 DNA is TGTGCCAGCAGTTCCACCACGGGGGTGGGCTCCTACGAGCAGTACGTC. This sequence encodes CASSSTTGVGSYEQYV.

The V and J genes are TRBV4-1 and TRBJ1-2; no firm D call. CDR1 and CDR2 (germline): MGHRA, YSYEKL. Trimming cost V 4 bases and J 6 bases, with 18 bases left between them. The CDR3 is 15 amino acids. CDR3 residues: CASSPLLAIPHGYTF. The CDR3 nucleotides are TGCGCCAGCAGCCCCCTCCTAGCCATACCTCATGGCTACACCTTC.